This is a list of T cell receptor beta chains from one sample in a study of blood T cell repertoires in COVID-19. Profiled with immunoSEQ multiplex PCR; TCRdb holds only in-frame clones, not every one. The sample contains more than 90,000 clones, 75% to 90% of which appear only once. The sequenced material came from peripheral blood. These receptors all stem from a woman in her 70s with acute or convalescent COVID-19. The CDR3 runs from the conserved cysteine through the conserved F or W. A D gene is named only where the DNA matches it firmly. The size entry is marked missing in some rows and otherwise reads once, few, many or a size class.

CASSLLERFNEKLFF,TGTGCCAGCAGTTTATTGGAGCGGTTTAATGAAAAACTGTTTTTT,NA,TRBV28,NA,TRBJ1-4
CASGGTSGSEWQYF,TGTGCCAGCGGGGGGACTAGCGGGAGCGAATGGCAGTATTTT,TRBD2,TRBV3-1/TRBV3-2,NA,TRBJ2-3
CASSPGDQETQYF,TGTGCCAGCAGCCCGGGGGACCAAGAGACCCAGTACTTC,NA,TRBV3-1/TRBV3-2,NA,TRBJ2-5
CASRRATDTQYF,TGTGCCAGCCGCAGGGCCACAGATACGCAGTATTTT,NA,TRBV6-6,once,TRBJ2-3
CASSWDYRSYNEQFF,TGCGCCAGCAGCTGGGACTACCGCTCCTACAATGAGCAGTTCTTC,TRBD2,TRBV5-1,NA,TRBJ2-1
CASSPHTTAGSPLHF,TGTGCCAGCAGCCCACACACAACAGCGGGAAGTCCCCTCCACTTT,NA,TRBV11-2,NA,TRBJ1-6
CASSQITGCSGNTIYF,TGCGCCAGCAGTCAGATAACAGGGTGCTCTGGAAACACCATATATTTT,NA,TRBV23-1,NA,TRBJ1-3
CASSTGIAGANVLTF,TGTGCCAGCAGCACAGGGATCGCTGGGGCCAACGTCCTGACTTTC,NA,TRBV7-3,NA,TRBJ2-6
CASSLSTGYNSPLHF,TGTGCCAGCAGTTTATCGACAGGCTATAATTCACCCCTCCACTTT,NA,TRBV28,NA,TRBJ1-6
CASHARNRGSSYEQYF,TGTGCAAGTCACGCCCGAAACCGGGGATCCTCCTACGAGCAGTACTTC,NA,TRBV12-2,NA,TRBJ2-7
CASHLESGNTIYF,TGTGCCAGCCATTTGGAGTCTGGAAACACCATATATTTT,NA,TRBV12-3/TRBV12-4,NA,TRBJ1-3
CAWSSPGGRAMRDEQFF,TGTGCCTGGAGTTCCCCGGGCGGGAGGGCCATGCGAGATGAGCAGTTCTTC,TRBD2,TRBV30,NA,TRBJ2-1
CASSQETDLRGNEQFF,TGTGCCAGCAGCCAAGAGACGGACTTACGGGGCAATGAGCAGTTCTTC,NA,TRBV4-2,NA,TRBJ2-1
CASSHLSGRADTGELFF,TGTGCCAGTAGCCATCTTAGCGGGAGGGCGGACACCGGGGAGCTGTTTTTT,TRBD2,TRBV19,few,TRBJ2-2
CASSQDPGGNEQFF,TGTGCCAGCAGCCAAGATCCAGGGGGGAATGAGCAGTTCTTC,NA,TRBV3-1/TRBV3-2,NA,TRBJ2-1
CASSQRSQGRGYTF,TGTGCCAGCAGTCAGAGGTCCCAGGGGCGCGGCTACACCTTC,NA,TRBV7-2,once,TRBJ1-2
CASSQAGIGYEQYF,TGTGCCAGCAGCCAAGCAGGGATTGGGTACGAGCAGTACTTC,NA,TRBV3-1/TRBV3-2,once,TRBJ2-7
CASSSLRGGLDEQFF,TGTGCCAGCAGCTCCCTGCGGGGGGGCCTCGATGAGCAGTTCTTC,TRBD2,TRBV13,NA,TRBJ2-1
CAWSADTTTGANVLTF,TGTGCCTGGAGTGCGGACACTACCACTGGGGCCAACGTCCTGACTTTC,NA,TRBV30,NA,TRBJ2-6
CATQETALEKLFF,TGTGCCACCCAGGAGACAGCCCTCGAAAAACTGTTTTTT,NA,TRBV2,few,TRBJ1-4
CASSPRTGGGSPLHF,TGCGCCAGCAGCCCTCGGACAGGGGGCGGTTCACCCCTCCACTTT,TRBD1,TRBV5-1,NA,TRBJ1-6
CASSQDLTREKLFF,TGTGCCAGCAGCCAAGATTTAACTAGAGAAAAACTGTTTTTT,NA,TRBV3-1/TRBV3-2,NA,TRBJ1-4
CASSSQRTGNSNQPQHF,TGTGCCAGCAGCTCTCAGCGGACGGGGAATAGCAATCAGCCCCAGCATTTT,NA,TRBV5-8,NA,TRBJ1-5
CATSKGLMDTGELFF,TGTGCCACCAGCAAGGGGTTAATGGACACCGGGGAGCTGTTTTTT,NA,TRBV15,NA,TRBJ2-2
CASSPGLQETQYF,TGTGCCAGCTCACCGGGACTACAAGAGACCCAGTACTTC,TRBD2,TRBV18,NA,TRBJ2-5
CASGSYLSSTDTQYF,TGTGCTAGTGGTTCCTACTTGTCTAGCACAGATACGCAGTATTTT,NA,TRBV12-5,once,TRBJ2-3
CATSLGRGDYEQYF,TGTGCCACCAGCTTGGGGCGGGGGGACTACGAGCAGTACTTC,TRBD2,TRBV27,once,TRBJ2-7
CATSASGQGESYNEQFF,TGTGCCACCAGTGCCTCGGGACAGGGTGAATCTTACAATGAGCAGTTCTTC,TRBD1,TRBV24-1,NA,TRBJ2-1
CASSPSAPPRLFF,TGTGCCAGCAGTCCGTCCGCCCCGCCCAGGCTGTTTTTT,NA,TRBV6-2/TRBV6-3,NA,TRBJ2-2
CASSESRTGAIYGYTF,TGTGCCAGCAGTGAATCCCGGACAGGGGCTATCTATGGCTACACCTTC,TRBD1,TRBV2,NA,TRBJ1-2
CASSLRQQGAGTEAFF,TGCGCCAGCAGCCTGCGCCAACAGGGGGCGGGCACTGAAGCTTTCTTT,TRBD1,TRBV5-1,NA,TRBJ1-1
CASSFSTSGGTDTQYF,TGTGCCAGCAGCTTTTCTACTAGCGGGGGCACAGATACGCAGTATTTT,TRBD2,TRBV7-9,NA,TRBJ2-3